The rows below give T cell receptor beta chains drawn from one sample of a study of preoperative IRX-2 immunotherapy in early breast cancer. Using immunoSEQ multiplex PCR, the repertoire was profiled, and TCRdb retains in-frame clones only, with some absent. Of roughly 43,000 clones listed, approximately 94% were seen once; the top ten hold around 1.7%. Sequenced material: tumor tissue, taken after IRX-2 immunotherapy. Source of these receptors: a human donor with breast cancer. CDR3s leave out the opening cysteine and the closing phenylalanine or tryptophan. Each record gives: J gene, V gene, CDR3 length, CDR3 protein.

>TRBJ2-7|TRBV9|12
ASSPGTHAYEQY
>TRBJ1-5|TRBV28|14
ASTLTTGGANQPQH
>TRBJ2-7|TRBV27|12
ASSLGDSSYEQY
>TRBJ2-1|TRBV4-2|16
ASSQVTSGMDSYNEQF
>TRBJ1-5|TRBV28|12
ASTRTPGSWPQH
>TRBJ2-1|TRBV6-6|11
ASSYIRAGEQF
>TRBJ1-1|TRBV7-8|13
ASSPWGEGDTEAF
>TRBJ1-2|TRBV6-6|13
ASSSGTGGTYGYT
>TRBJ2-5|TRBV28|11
ASSLSRRVPWY
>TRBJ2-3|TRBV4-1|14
ASSQGSGGGTDTQY
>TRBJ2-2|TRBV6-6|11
ATDDSYTGELF
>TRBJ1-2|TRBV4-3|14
ASSQGITGAAYGYT
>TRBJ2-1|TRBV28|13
ASSPHTSGNNEQF
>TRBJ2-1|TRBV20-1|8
SARDIEQF
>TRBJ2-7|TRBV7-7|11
ASSLALGAEQY
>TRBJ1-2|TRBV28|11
ASSRLQGGGYT
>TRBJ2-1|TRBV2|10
ASSNGGHEQF
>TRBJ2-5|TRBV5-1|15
ASSSLGGTGNQETQY
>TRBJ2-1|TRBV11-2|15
ASSYYGPYPGINEQF
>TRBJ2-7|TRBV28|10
ASSSQGHEQY
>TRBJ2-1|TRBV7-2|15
ASSLEGLAVAYNEQF
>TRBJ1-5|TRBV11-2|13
ASSLGVGSNQPQH
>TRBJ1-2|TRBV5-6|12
ASSLAWGDYGYT
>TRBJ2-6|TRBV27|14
ASSSLNLVGANVLT
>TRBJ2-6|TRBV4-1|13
ASSQVVSGANVLT
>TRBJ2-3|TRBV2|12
ASTSGLAGDTQY
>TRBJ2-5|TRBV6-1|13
ASSEPRRGAETQY
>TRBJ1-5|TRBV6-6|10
ASSTGDQPQH
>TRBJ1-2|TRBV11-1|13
ASSFQTGGSYGYT
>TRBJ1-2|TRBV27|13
ASSPKGQGRRGYT
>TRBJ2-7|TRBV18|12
ASSPYSGTYEQY
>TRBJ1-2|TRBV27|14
ASSPGNRGLVGGYT
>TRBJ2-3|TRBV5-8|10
ASSFQRNTQY
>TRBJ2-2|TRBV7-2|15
ASSLLGSDPNTGELF
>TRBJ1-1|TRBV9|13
ASSANLIRGEGAF
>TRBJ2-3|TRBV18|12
ASSPAGGADTQY
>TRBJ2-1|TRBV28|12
ASSFEQLYNEQF
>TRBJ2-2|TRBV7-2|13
ASNTLAGAAGELF
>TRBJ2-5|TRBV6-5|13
ASSYFGIHGETQY
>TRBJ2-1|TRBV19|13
ASRSSGSRYNEQF
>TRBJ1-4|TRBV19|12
ASSPRGGDEKLF
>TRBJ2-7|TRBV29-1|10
SVGTGFNEQY
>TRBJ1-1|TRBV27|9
ASSSGTNAF
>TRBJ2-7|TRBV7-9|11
ASSSENGHPLV
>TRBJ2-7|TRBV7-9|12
ASSLAELGYEQY
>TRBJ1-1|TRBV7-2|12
ASSWRQGGTEAF
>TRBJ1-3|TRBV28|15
ASSYQPYREAGNTIY
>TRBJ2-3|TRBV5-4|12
ASSLETSPDTQY
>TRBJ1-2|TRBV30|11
AWSGRTDYGYT
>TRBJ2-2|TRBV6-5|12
ASSLWWDTGELF
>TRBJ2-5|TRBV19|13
ASRNSGGAKKTQY
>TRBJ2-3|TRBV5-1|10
ASSESTDTQY
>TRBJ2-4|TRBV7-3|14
ASSLSGTRNLNIQY
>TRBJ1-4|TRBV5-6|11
ASSPFFPEKLF
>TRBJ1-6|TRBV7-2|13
ASSYAGAENSPLH